The text below deals with one T cell receptor (beta chain). This entry comes from a study of control samples from healthy donors and cancer patients. Sequencing was performed with immunoSEQ multiplex PCR; in TCRdb, only in-frame clones are kept and a portion is missing. The repertoire holds 80,000 to 100,000 clones, with around 90% as singletons. The CDR3 consists of 14 residues. Trimming left V 2 bases short and J 0 bases short, with 6 bases between. Germline assignment: CDR1 LNHDA and CDR2 SQIVND (reference sequence). The TCR was taken from a young man in good health. The chain joins TRBV19 to TRBJ2-3; D not certain. The sequenced material came from blood. Written as DNA, the CDR3 is TGTGCCAGTAGTATACAGGCCAGCACAGATACGCAGTATTTT. It specifies CASSIQASTDTQYF.